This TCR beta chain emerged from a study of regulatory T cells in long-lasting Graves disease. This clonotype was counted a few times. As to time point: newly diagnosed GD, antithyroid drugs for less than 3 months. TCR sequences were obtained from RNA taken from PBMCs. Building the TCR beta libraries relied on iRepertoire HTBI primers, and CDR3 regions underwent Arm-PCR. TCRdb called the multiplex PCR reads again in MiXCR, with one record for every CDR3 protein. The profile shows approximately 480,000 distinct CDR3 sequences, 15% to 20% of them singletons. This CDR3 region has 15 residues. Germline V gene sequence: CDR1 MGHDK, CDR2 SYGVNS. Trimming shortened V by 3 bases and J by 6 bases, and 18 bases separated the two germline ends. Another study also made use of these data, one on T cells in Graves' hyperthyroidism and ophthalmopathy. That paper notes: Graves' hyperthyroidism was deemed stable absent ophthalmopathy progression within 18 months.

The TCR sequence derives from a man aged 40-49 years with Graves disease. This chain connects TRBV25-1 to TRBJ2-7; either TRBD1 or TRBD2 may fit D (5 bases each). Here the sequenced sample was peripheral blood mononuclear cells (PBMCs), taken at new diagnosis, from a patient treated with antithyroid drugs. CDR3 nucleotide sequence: TGTGCCAGCAGTGATGGTGGGAGCAGGGCAGTCGAGCAGTACTTC. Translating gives CASSDGGSRAVEQYF.